This TCR beta chain was captured in a study of blood T cell repertoires in COVID-19. Across the whole study: COVID-19 samples from acute and convalescent phases originated in the United States, Italy and Spain. PBMCs, B-cell-depleted T cells, or T cells were the source of the cDNA or gDNA that made up the material.

Original analysis: For nucleated cells, counts were estimated from reference gene primer amplification. Only in-frame clones appear in the TCRdb table, and some are missing; sequencing was by immunoSEQ multiplex PCR. Clonal size and the V and J genes are those of that table, whereas D and trimming came from the DNA. The sample holds about 99,000 clones, 84% seen once. Germline assignment: CDR1 SNHLY and CDR2 FYNNEI. With 7 bases removed from V and 4 bases from J, the gap between germline ends came to 17 bases. CDR3 length: 15 residues. The chain joins TRBV2 to TRBJ1-5, with D hard to call. The origin of this receptor is a man between 65 and 85 years old with active or convalescent COVID-19. The specimen sequenced was peripheral blood. The CDR3: CASKVRADGNQPQHF. CDR3 DNA sequence: TGTGCCAGCAAAGTGCGGGCCGACGGGAATCAGCCCCAGCATTTT.